This T cell receptor (beta chain) was found in a study of T-cell reconstitution after alpha-beta-depleted transplantation in children. Study outcomes and limitations: Two months or so post-transplant, alpha-beta T cells reportedly derived from several hundred expanded graft clones. It was surviving recipient T cells and thymic progenitors that gave some patients high TCRbeta diversity at day 60. T-cell counts and diversity were attributed mostly to newly produced T cells one year after transplant.

In this sample, this clonotype turned up a few times. Its target is not known. CDR1 and CDR2 from the germline V gene are LGHDT and YNNKEL (reference sequence). The CDR3 is made up of 18 amino acids. V lost 1 base to trimming and J lost 6 bases; unmatched junction nucleotides: 11. TCRbeta library construction was performed incorporating unique molecular identifiers. Via MiXCR, TCRdb re-called the PCR reads, giving one row per CDR3 protein. The sample contains about 78,000 distinct CDR3 sequences, 13% to 15% of which appear only once. This receptor was obtained from a male patient aged 2 to 10 who had a stem cell transplant for acute lymphoblastic leukemia, so the T cells may come from the graft donor. The chain employs TRBV3-1 and TRBJ2-7; TRBD2 aligns across 14 bases. This specimen was PBMCs, mostly from graft donor cells, taken 180 days after TCRalphabeta/CD19-depleted stem cell transplant. As DNA, the CDR3 is TGTGCCAGCAGCCAAGTTCGGAGACTAGCGGGGGGGCCGGGCGAGCAGTACTTC. Amino acid sequence: CASSQVRRLAGGPGEQYF.